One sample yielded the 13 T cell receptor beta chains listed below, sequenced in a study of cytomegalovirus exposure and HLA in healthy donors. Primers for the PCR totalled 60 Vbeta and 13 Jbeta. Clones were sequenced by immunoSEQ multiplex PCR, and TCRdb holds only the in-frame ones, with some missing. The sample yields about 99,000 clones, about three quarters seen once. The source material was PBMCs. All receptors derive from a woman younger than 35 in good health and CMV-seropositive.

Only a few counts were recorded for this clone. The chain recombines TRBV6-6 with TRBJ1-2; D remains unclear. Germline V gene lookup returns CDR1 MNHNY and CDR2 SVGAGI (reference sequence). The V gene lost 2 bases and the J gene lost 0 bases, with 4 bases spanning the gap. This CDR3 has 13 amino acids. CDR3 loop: CASSYSPNYGYTF. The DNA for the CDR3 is TGTGCCAGCAGTTACAGCCCTAACTATGGCTACACCTTC.

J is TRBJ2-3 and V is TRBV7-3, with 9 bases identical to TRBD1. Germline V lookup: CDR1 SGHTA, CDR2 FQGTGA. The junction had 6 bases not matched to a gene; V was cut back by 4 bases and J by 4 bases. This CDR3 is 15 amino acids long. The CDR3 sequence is CASSWDRAEADTQYF. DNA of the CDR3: TGTGCCAGCAGCTGGGACAGGGCGGAGGCAGATACGCAGTATTTT. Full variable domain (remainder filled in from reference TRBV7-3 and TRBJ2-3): GAGVSQTPSNKVTEKGKYVELRCDPISGHTALYWYRQSLGQGPEFLIYFQGTGAADDSGLPNDRFFAVRPEGSVSTLKIQRTERGDSAVYLCASSWDRAEADTQYFGPGTRLTVL.

The CDR3 is CAISDTGGAYNEQFF. Written as DNA, the CDR3 is TGTGCCATCAGTGACACGGGAGGGGCCTACAATGAGCAGTTCTTC. This chain joins TRBV10-3 and TRBJ2-1; the match to TRBD2 covers 8 bases. J was trimmed by 2 bases and V by 3 bases; bases with no gene match: 3. This CDR3 contains 15 residues. CDR1 and CDR2 from the germline V gene are ENHRY and SYGVKD.

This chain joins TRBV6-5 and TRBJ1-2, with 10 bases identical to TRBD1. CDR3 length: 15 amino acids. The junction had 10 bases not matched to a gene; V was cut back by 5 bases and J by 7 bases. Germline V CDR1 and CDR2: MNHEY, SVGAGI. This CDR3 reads CASSTRDRGLGGYTF. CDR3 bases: TGTGCCAGCAGTACCCGTGACAGGGGGCTCGGTGGCTACACCTTC.

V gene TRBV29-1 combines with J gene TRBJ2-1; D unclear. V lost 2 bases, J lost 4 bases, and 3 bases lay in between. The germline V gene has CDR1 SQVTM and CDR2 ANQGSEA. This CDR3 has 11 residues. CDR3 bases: TGCAGCGTTGAATCTTACAATGAGCAGTTCTTC. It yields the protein CSVESYNEQFF.

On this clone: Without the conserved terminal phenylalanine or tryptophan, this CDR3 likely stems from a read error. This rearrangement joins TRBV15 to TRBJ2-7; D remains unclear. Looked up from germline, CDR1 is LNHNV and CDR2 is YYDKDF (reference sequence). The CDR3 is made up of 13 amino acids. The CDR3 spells CATSRTDNYEQYL. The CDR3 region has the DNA TGTGCCACAAGCAGAACAGACAATTACGAGCAGTACTTA.

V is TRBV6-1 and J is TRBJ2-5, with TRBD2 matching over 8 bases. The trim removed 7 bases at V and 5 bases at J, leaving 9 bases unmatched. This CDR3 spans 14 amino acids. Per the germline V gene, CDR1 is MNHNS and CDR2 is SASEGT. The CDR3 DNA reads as TGTGCCAGCACCACTAGCGGAGGAGGGGAGACCCAGTACTTC. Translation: CASTTSGGGETQYF.

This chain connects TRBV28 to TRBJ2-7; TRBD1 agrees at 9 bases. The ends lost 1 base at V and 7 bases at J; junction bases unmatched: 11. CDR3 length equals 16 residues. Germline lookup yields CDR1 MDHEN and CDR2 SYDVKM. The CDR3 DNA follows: TGTGCCAGCAGTTTATATGGACAGGGGAAGTTTTCGGAGCAGTACTTC. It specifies CASSLYGQGKFSEQYF.

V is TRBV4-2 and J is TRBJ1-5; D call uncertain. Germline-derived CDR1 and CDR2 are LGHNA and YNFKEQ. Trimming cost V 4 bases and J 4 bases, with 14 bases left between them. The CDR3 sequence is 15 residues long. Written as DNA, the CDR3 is TGTGCCAGCAGCCTTTATCCTGAGGGAAATCAGCCCCAGCATTTT. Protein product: CASSLYPEGNQPQHF.

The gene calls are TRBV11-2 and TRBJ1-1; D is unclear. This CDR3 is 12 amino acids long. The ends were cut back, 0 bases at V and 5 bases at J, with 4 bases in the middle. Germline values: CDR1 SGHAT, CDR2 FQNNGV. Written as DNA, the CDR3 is TGTGCCAGCAGCTTAGATCGTACTGAAGCTTTCTTT. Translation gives CASSLDRTEAFF.

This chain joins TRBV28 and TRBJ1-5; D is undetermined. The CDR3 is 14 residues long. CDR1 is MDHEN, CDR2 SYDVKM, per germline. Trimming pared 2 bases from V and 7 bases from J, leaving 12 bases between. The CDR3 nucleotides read TGTGCCAGCAGTTTAGTAGCGGGAAACCAGCCCCAGCATTTT. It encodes CASSLVAGNQPQHF. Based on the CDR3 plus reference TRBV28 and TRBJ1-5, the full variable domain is DVKVTQSSRYLVKRTGEKVFLECVQDMDHENMFWYRQDPGLGLRLIYFSYDVKMKEKGDIPEGYSVSREKKERFSLILESASTNQTSMYLCASSLVAGNQPQHFGDGTRLSIL.

As DNA, the CDR3 is TGCGCCAGCAGCCGGGAGGGGGCAACTAATGAAAAACTGTTTTTT. Protein: CASSREGATNEKLFF. The chain employs TRBV5-1 and TRBJ1-4; D may be TRBD1 (6 bases). Germline V lookup: CDR1 SGHRS, CDR2 YFSETQ. With 4 bases removed from V and 0 bases from J, the gap between germline ends came to 10 bases. This CDR3 contains 15 residues. Based on the CDR3 plus reference TRBV5-1 and TRBJ1-4, the full variable domain is KAGVTQTPRYLIKTRGQQVTLSCSPISGHRSVSWYQQTPGQGLQFLFEYFSETQRNKGNFPGRFSGRQFSNSRSEMNVSTLELGDSALYLCASSREGATNEKLFFGSGTQLSVL.

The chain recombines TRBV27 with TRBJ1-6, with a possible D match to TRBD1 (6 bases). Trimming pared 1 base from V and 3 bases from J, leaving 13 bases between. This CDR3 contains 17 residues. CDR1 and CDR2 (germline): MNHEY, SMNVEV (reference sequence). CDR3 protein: CASSLYVQGSYNSPLHF. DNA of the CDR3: TGTGCCAGCAGTTTATATGTTCAGGGGAGCTATAATTCACCCCTCCACTTT.